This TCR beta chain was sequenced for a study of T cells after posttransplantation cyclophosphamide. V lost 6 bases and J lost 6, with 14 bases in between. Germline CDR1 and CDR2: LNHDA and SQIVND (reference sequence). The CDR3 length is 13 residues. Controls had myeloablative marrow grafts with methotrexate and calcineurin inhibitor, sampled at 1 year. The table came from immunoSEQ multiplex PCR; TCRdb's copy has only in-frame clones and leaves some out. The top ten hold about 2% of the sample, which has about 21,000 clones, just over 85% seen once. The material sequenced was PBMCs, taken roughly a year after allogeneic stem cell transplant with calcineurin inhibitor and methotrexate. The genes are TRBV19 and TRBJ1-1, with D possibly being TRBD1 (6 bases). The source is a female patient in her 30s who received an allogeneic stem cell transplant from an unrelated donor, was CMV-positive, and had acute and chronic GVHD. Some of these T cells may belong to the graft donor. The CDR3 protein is CASSYGGASEAFF. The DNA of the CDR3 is TGTGCCAGTAGCTACGGGGGGGCGTCTGAAGCTTTCTTT.